This T cell receptor (beta chain) was found in a study of shared clonotypes between healthy human individuals. CDR1 is SGHTA and CDR2 is FQGNSA in the germline V gene. This CDR3 is 15 amino acids long. V was cut by 5 bases and J by 1 base, with 13 bases left in between. Produced via immunoSEQ multiplex PCR; TCRdb's table is partial and in-frame only. The table includes fewer than 850,000 clones, 55% to 75% detected once. V gene TRBV7-2 combines with J gene TRBJ2-3; D might be TRBD2 (5 bases). The TCR sequence derives from a woman in her twenties or thirties in good health. The material sequenced was memory CD4+ T cells sorted from blood. As to subset: CD45RA-negative fraction. CDR3 residues: CASSARGSGTDTQYF. The CDR3 DNA follows: TGTGCCAGCAGCGCTCGGGGTAGCGGCACAGATACGCAGTATTTT.